The T cell receptor beta chain described here comes from a study of blood T cells in healthy people across ages. Primed by a sample-barcoded 5' primer and a J-beta primer mix, a second PCR proceeded for about 6 to 12 cycles. Each cDNA was tagged by a template-switch adaptor containing 12 random nucleotides. TCRdb re-derived calls from the 5' RACE reads in MiXCR, one entry per CDR3 protein. The data hold approximately 790,000 distinct CDR3 sequences, with approximately 67% observed a single time. Study results and caveats: Whereas aged donors had fewer naive CD4+ cells, long-lived donors had more of them and higher diversity.

As to this clonotype: Antigen: not known.

Germline assignment: CDR1 DFQATT and CDR2 SNEGSKA (reference sequence). This CDR3 has 17 amino acids. Trimming took 0 bases from V and 3 from J, leaving 18 bases between them. Sequencing was carried out using blood. The chain is built from TRBV20-1 and TRBJ1-5, with D perhaps TRBD1 (6 bases). This TCR came from a man aged 25-45 years in good health. The CDR3 coding sequence is TGCAGTGCTAGAGATCATAGGGGGGCCTTACCCAATCAGCCCCAGCATTTT. Protein: CSARDHRGALPNQPQHF.